This TCR beta chain was profiled in a study of regulatory T cells in long-lasting Graves disease. Study-level findings and limits: Lower TCR diversity was seen in persistent Graves' patients than in newly diagnosed ones.

As to time point: newly diagnosed GD, antithyroid drugs for less than 3 months. Extracted RNA from PBMCs served as the source of the TCR library. The authors built TCR beta libraries using iRepertoire HTBI primers and Arm-PCR of CDR3 regions. TCRdb reprocessed the multiplex PCR reads via MiXCR and lists one record per CDR3 protein. Of around 500,000 distinct CDR3 sequences in the sample, around 12% were seen once. This clonotype was seen many times. Its antigen is undetermined. The CDR3 has 13 residues. The J segment lost 3 bases and the V segment lost 4 bases, leaving 0 bases of the junction unmatched. CDR1 is MNHEY and CDR2 is SMNVEV in the germline V gene (reference sequence). These data also featured in a second study, about T cells in Graves' hyperthyroidism and ophthalmopathy. That publication notes: HTBI primers were used for first-round RT-PCR of the TCR CDR3.

The sample in question was peripheral blood mononuclear cells (PBMCs), obtained at new diagnosis, from a patient treated with antithyroid drugs. The chain uses TRBV27 and TRBJ1-2; TRBD1 matches at 9 bases. This TCR derives from a woman in her twenties or thirties with Graves disease. CDR3 nucleotide sequence: TGTGCCAGCAGTTGGACAGGGGACTATGGCTACACCTTC. Encoded protein: CASSWTGDYGYTF.